A single sample is the source of the 13 T cell receptor beta chains below, sequenced in a study of response to subunit inactivated influenza vaccine. Using its own MiXCR run on the RT-PCR reads, TCRdb lists one record per CDR3 protein. The data hold about 180,000 distinct CDR3 sequences, with 7.5% to 10% observed a single time. The sequences come from non-naive T cells sorted from PBMCs, collected on the day of vaccination. The source of these receptors is a man aged 50-60 years who received an inactivated influenza vaccine.

CDR3 nucleotide sequence: TGCGCCAGCAGCTTAGGGACAGTCACCGGGGAGCTGTTTTTT. Residues: CASSLGTVTGELFF. This sequence joins TRBV5-1 and TRBJ2-2; 7 bases match TRBD1. V lost 2 bases to trimming and J lost 4 bases; unmatched junction nucleotides: 2. Looked up from germline, CDR1 is SGHRS and CDR2 is YFSETQ. The CDR3 is 14 amino acids.

The table lists this clonotype with a few counts. The chain couples TRBV4-2 to TRBJ1-1; 7 bases map to TRBD1. Trimming cost V 2 bases and J 1 base; bases outside gene matches: 4. Germline values: CDR1 LGHNA, CDR2 YNFKEQ. The CDR3 runs 15 residues. The CDR3 is CASSQNDRENTEAFF. DNA of the CDR3: TGTGCCAGCAGCCAAAACGACAGGGAGAACACTGAAGCTTTCTTT.

This clonotype has only a few counts. The chain uses TRBV10-3 and TRBJ2-3, with 7 bases lining up with TRBD2. The CDR3 runs to 14 residues. The V and J ends lost 7 bases and 0 bases, in that order; junction bases with no gene match: 4. In germline, CDR1 is ENHRY, CDR2 SYGVKD. The CDR3 bases are TGTGCCATCAAAGGACTAGGGAGCACAGATACGCAGTATTTT. This encodes CAIKGLGSTDTQYF.

This clonotype has more than one count but fewer than ten. CDR3 residues: CAISESDLEAIQYF. In DNA form, the CDR3 reads TGTGCCATCAGTGAGTCGGACTTAGAAGCCATTCAGTACTTC. The rearrangement uses TRBV10-3 and TRBJ2-4; D perhaps matches TRBD2 (5 bases). V shed 0 bases and J shed 9 bases, with 12 bases lying between them. Germline-derived CDR1 and CDR2 are ENHRY and SYGVKD. This CDR3 has 14 amino acids.

There are a few counts of this clonotype. The V and J genes are TRBV6-1 and TRBJ2-1; 8 nucleotides line up with TRBD1. Germline-derived CDR1 and CDR2 are MNHNS and SASEGT. The J segment lost 7 bases and the V segment lost 6 bases, leaving 5 bases of the junction unmatched. This CDR3 is 13 amino acids long. The CDR3 here is CASRNNRGNEQFF. CDR3 in DNA: TGTGCCAGCAGGAATAACAGGGGGAATGAGCAGTTCTTC.

The chain links TRBV9 to TRBJ2-2; 9 bases match TRBD1. The ends lost 5 bases at V and 4 bases at J; junction bases unmatched: 3. The CDR3 has 14 residues. Germline V lookup: CDR1 SGDLS, CDR2 YYNGEE. Here the CDR3 reads CASSTGQGTGELFF. The CDR3 DNA reads as TGTGCCAGCAGTACGGGACAGGGCACCGGGGAGCTGTTTTTT.

This clonotype was found many times. V and J are TRBV12-3 or TRBV12-4 and TRBJ2-7; no definite D call. CDR3 length equals 12 residues. The germline V and J ends were trimmed by 6 bases and 3 bases, with 9 bases remaining between them. CDR3 coding DNA: TGTGCCAGCAGCAAGACTCTCTACGAGCAGTACTTC. Protein: CASSKTLYEQYF.

The sample holds a few counts of this clonotype. The chain combines TRBV20-1 with TRBJ2-7; 9 bases are shared with TRBD2. With 3 bases clipped from V and 3 bases from J, the junction kept 6 bases outside the gene matches. The CDR3 is 14 residues long. The V gene's germline CDR1 is DFQATT and CDR2 SNEGSKA (reference sequence). DNA for the CDR3: TGCAGTGCTAGGATAGCGGGAGTTCGCTACGAGCAGTACTTC. Translating it yields CSARIAGVRYEQYF.

This clonotype was found a few times. The junction does not match germline at one end; this may be a read error. This chain links TRBV27 with TRBJ2-5; 15 bases agree with TRBD2. CDR3 size: 18 residues. Germline values: CDR1 MNHEY, CDR2 SMNVEV (reference sequence). DNA of the CDR3: TGTGCCAGCAGCCCCGAGTCGGGGACTAGCGGGAGGCAAGGGACCCAGTACTTC. Its protein product is CASSPESGTSGRQGTQYF.

This clonotype came up many times. V is TRBV7-9 and J is TRBJ2-1; 9 bases match TRBD1. The V segment lost 6 bases and the J segment 7 bases; nucleotides outside the gene matches: 10. The CDR3 is made up of 15 amino acids. Germline CDR1 SEHNR, CDR2 FQNEAQ (reference sequence). The CDR3 spells CASRNTGGAGNEQFF. DNA for the CDR3: TGTGCCAGCAGAAACACAGGGGGCGCTGGGAATGAGCAGTTCTTC.

The chain carries TRBV9 and TRBJ2-7; 9 nucleotides line up with TRBD2. The germline gives CDR1 SGDLS, CDR2 YYNGEE. This CDR3 has 17 residues. J was trimmed by 0 bases and V by 0 bases; bases with no gene match: 7. The CDR3, as DNA: TGTGCCAGCAGCGTAGAGGCGGGAGGGGCCTACTCCTACGAGCAGTACTTC. It encodes CASSVEAGGAYSYEQYF.

This clonotype occurred many times. V is TRBV29-1 and J is TRBJ2-5; 8 nucleotides agree with TRBD1. CDR3 length: 12 amino acids. The junction had 5 bases not matched to a gene; V was cut back by 6 bases and J by 5 bases. Germline V gene data show CDR1 as SQVTM and CDR2 as ANQGSEA. CDR3 nucleotides: TGCAGCGTCGGACAGGGCTTGGAGACCCAGTACTTC. Translation gives CSVGQGLETQYF.

There are a few counts of this clonotype. The CDR3 reads CASSYGPSRPSQYF. The CDR3 DNA reads as TGTGCCAGCAGTTACGGGCCTAGCCGTCCTTCCCAGTACTTC. The chain links TRBV6-2 or TRBV6-3 to TRBJ2-5, with D perhaps matching TRBD2 (5 bases). Germline CDR1 is MNHEY and CDR2 is SVGEGT. Trimming removed 2 bases at V and 9 bases at J, with 16 bases between. The CDR3 loop spans 14 amino acids.